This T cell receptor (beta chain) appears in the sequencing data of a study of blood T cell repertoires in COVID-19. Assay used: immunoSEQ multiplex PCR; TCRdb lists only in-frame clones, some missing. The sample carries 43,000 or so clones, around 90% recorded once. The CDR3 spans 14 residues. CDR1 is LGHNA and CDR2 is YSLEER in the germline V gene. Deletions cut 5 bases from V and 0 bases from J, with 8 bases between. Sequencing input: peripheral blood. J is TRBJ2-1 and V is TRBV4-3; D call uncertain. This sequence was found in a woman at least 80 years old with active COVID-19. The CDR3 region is CASSNYGSYNEQFF. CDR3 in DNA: TGCGCCAGCAGCAACTACGGCTCCTACAATGAGCAGTTCTTC.